This T cell receptor (beta chain) was captured in a study of T cells in Graves' hyperthyroidism and ophthalmopathy. Study in general: Before any treatment, at initial diagnosis, peripheral blood was collected. Study observations and caveats: Ophthalmopathy was separated from stable hyperthyroidism by a 13 V-J model.

A word on this clonotype: Antigen specificity is unknown.

Orbital computed tomography, thyroid ultrasound, serum thyroxine and TRAb, and clinical symptoms together informed the diagnoses. From approximately 9.3 ml of fresh peripheral blood, PBMCs were isolated. Amplified regions were TCR beta CDR3 sequences from RNA transcripts. HTBI primers were used for first-round RT-PCR of the TCR CDR3. A single record per CDR3 protein comes from TCRdb applying MiXCR to the multiplex PCR reads. The sample holds about 420,000 distinct CDR3 sequences, approximately 14% seen once. The V gene's germline CDR1 is MDHEN and CDR2 SYDVKM. The CDR3 spans 15 residues. Trimming pared 2 bases from V and 4 bases from J, leaving 11 bases between.

This TCR was recovered from a woman between 18 and 29 years old with Graves' hyperthyroidism. Sequencing input: blood. This chain uses TRBV28 with TRBJ2-2; weak D call: TRBD2 (6 bases). CDR3 amino acids: CASSLRGSRTGELFF. CDR3 sequence (DNA): TGTGCCAGCAGTTTACGGGGGAGCCGCACCGGGGAGCTGTTTTTT.